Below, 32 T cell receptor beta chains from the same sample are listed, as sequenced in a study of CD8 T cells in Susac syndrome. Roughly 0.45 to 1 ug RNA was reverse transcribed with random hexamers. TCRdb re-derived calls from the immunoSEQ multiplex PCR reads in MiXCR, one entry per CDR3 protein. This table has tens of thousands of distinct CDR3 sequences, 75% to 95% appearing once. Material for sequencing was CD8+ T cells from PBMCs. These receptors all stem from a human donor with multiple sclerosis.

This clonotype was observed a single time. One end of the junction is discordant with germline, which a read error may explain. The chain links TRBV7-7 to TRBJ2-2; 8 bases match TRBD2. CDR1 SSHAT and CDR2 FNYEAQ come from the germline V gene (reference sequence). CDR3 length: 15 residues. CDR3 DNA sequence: TGTGCTAGCAGCTGGGGGACTAGTGACACCGGGGAGCTGTTTTTT. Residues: CASSWGTSDTGELFF.

In DNA, the CDR3 is TGTGCCAGCAGCCATCCCTACGAGCAGTACTTC. It encodes CASSHPYEQYF. V gene TRBV11-2 combines with J gene TRBJ2-7; D unresolved. CDR3 length: 11 residues. Germline CDR1 and CDR2: SGHAT and FQNNGV. Trimming removed 5 bases at V and 2 bases at J, with 4 bases between.

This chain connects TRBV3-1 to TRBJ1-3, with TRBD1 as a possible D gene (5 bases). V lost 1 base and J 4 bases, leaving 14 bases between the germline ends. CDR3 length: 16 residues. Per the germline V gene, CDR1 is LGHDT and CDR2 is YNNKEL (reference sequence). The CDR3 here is CASSQVRGTLGNTIYF. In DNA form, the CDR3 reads TGTGCCAGCAGCCAAGTACGGGGGACTCTCGGAAACACCATATATTTT.

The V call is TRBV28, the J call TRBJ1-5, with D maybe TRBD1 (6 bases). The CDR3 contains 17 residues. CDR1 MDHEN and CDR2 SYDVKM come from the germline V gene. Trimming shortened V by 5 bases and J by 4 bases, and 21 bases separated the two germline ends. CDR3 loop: CASSPGAAGIMNQPQHF. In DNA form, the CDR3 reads TGTGCCAGCAGTCCAGGGGCCGCGGGGATAATGAATCAGCCCCAGCATTTT.

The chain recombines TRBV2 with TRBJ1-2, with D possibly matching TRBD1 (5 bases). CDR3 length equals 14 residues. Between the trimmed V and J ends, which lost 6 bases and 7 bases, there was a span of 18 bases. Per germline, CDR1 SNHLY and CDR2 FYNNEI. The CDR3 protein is CASSRPMEGPGYTF. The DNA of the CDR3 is TGTGCCAGCAGCCGGCCGATGGAGGGACCTGGCTACACCTTC.

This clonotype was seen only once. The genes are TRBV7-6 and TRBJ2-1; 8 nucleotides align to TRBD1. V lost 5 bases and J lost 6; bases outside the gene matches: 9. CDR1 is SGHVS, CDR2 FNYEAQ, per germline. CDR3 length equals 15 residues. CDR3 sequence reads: CASSPHQGASNEQFF. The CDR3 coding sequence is TGTGCCAGCAGCCCCCACCAGGGGGCAAGCAATGAGCAGTTCTTC.

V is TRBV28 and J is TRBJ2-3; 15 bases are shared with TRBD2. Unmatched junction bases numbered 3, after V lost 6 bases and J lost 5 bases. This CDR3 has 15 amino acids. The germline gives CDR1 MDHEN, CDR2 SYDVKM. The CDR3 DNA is TGTGCCAGCAGACGGACTAGCGGGAGGGGAGATACGCAGTATTTT. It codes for CASRRTSGRGDTQYF.

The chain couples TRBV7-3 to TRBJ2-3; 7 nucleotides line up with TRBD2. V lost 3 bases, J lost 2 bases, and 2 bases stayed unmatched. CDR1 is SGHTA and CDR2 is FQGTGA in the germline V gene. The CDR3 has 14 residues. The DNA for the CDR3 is TGTGCCAGCAGCTTGCTAGCGGACACAGATACGCAGTATTTT. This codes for CASSLLADTDTQYF.

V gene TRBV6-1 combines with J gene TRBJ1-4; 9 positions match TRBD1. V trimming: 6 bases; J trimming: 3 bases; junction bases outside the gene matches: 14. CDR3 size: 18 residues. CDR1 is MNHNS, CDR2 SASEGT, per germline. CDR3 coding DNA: TGTGCCAGCAGCCCCCCGGGACAGGGTGGGACGCCTAATGAAAAACTGTTTTTT. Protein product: CASSPPGQGGTPNEKLFF.

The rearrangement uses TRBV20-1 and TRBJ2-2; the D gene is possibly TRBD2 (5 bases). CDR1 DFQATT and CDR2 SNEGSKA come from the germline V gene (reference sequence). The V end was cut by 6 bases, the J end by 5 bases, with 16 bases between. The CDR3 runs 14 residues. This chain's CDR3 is CSAPFGGGTGELFF. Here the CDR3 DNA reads TGCAGTGCGCCTTTCGGAGGCGGTACCGGGGAGCTGTTTTTT.

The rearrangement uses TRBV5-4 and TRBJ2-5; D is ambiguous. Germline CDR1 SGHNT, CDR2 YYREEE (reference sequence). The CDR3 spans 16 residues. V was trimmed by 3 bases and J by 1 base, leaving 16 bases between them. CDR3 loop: CASSYPSGPPQETQYF. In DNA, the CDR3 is TGTGCCAGCAGCTACCCCTCCGGACCACCCCAAGAGACCCAGTACTTC.

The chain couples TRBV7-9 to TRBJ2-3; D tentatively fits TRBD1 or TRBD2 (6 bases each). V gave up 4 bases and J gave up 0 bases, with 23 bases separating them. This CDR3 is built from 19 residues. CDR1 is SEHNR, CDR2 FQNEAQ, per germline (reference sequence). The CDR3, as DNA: TGTGCCAGCAGCTCGAACCCCCTCTTGGCGGGGACAAGCACAGATACGCAGTATTTT. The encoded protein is CASSSNPLLAGTSTDTQYF.

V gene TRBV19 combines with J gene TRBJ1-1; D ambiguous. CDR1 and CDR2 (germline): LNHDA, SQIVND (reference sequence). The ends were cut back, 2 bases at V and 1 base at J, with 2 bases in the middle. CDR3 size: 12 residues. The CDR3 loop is CASSIQNTEAFF. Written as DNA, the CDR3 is TGTGCCAGTAGTATACAGAACACTGAAGCTTTCTTT. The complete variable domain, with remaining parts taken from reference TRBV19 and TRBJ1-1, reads DGGITQSPKYLFRKEGQNVTLSCEQNLNHDAMYWYRQDPGQGLRLIYYSQIVNDFQKGDIAEGYSVSREKKESFPLTVTSAQKNPTAFYLCASSIQNTEAFFGQGTRLTVV.

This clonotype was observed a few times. For the CDR3, the DNA is TGTGCCAGCAGTTTACGGGGGAACACCGGGGAGCTGTTTTTT. Its translation is CASSLRGNTGELFF. V and J are TRBV12-3 or TRBV12-4 and TRBJ2-2; perhaps TRBD2 as D (5 bases). The CDR3 is 14 amino acids. Trimming pared 2 bases from V and 1 base from J, leaving 5 bases between.

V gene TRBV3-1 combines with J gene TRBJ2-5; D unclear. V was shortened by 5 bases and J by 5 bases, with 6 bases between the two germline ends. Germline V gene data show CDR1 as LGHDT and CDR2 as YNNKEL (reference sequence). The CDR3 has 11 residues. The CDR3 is CASSSEETQYF. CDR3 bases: TGTGCCAGCAGCAGCGAGGAGACCCAGTACTTC.

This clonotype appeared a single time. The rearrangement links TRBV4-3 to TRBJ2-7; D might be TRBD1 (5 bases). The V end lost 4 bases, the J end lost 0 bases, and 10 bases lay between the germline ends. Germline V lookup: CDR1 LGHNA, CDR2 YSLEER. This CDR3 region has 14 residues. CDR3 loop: CASSPTGNSYEQYF. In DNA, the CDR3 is TGCGCCAGCAGCCCCACAGGCAACTCCTACGAGCAGTACTTC.

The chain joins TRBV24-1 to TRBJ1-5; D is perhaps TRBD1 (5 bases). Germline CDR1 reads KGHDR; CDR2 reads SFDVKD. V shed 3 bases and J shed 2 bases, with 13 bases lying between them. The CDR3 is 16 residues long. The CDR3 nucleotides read TGTGCCACCAGTGATGGGGGGGTAGAGGGCAATCAGCCCCAGCATTTT. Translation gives CATSDGGVEGNQPQHF.

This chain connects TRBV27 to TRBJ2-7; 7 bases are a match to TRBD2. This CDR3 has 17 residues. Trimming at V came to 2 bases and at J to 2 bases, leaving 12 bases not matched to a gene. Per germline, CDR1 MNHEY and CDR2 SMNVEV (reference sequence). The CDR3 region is CASSLRGVSGSTYEQYF. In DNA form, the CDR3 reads TGTGCCAGCAGTTTACGGGGGGTTAGCGGGTCAACCTACGAGCAGTACTTC.

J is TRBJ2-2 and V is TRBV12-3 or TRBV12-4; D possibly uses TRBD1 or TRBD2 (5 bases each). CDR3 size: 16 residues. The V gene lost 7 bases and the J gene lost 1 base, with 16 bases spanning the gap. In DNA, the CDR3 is TGTGCCAGCACCCGGGACCGCGGAATGAACACCGGGGAGCTGTTTTTT. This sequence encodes CASTRDRGMNTGELFF.

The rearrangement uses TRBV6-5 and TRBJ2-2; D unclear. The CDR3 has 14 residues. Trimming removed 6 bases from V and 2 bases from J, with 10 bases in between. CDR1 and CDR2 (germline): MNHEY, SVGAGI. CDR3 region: CASSRGGNTGELFF. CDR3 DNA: TGTGCCAGCAGCCGCGGCGGCAACACCGGGGAGCTGTTTTTT.

CDR3 nucleotides: TGTGCTAGTGGTTTGGCGCCACAAGAGACCCAGTACTTC. The encoded protein is CASGLAPQETQYF. The chain combines TRBV12-5 with TRBJ2-5; D is undetermined. This CDR3 contains 13 residues. V was pared by 1 base and J by 2 bases, with 5 bases between. CDR1 LGHNT and CDR2 FRNRAP come from the germline V gene.

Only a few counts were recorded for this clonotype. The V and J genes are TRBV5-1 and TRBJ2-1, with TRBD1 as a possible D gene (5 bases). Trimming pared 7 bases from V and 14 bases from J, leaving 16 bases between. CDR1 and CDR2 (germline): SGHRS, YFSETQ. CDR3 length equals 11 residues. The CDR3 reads CASGTGNGEFF. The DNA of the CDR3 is TGCGCCAGCGGAACAGGCAATGGGGAGTTCTTC.

The DNA of the CDR3 is TGTGCCAGCAGTCTGAGTTCAGCGGGGACTGAAGCTTTCTTT. Translated: CASSLSSAGTEAFF. This chain joins TRBV27 and TRBJ1-1; no firm D call. The CDR3 length is 14 residues. Germline V lookup: CDR1 MNHEY, CDR2 SMNVEV (reference sequence). The ends were cut back, 5 bases at V and 5 bases at J, with 15 bases in the middle.

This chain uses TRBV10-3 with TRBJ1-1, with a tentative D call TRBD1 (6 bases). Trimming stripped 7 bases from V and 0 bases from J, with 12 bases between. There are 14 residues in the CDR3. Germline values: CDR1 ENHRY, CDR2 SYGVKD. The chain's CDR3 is CAIKGGGMNTEAFF. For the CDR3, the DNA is TGTGCCATCAAAGGGGGTGGCATGAACACTGAAGCTTTCTTT.

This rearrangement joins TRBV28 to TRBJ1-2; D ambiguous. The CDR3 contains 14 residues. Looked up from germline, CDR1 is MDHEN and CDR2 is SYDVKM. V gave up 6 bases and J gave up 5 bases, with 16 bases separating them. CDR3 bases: TGTGCCAGCAGAATAGCAGTTGGGTGGTATGGCTACACCTTC. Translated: CASRIAVGWYGYTF.

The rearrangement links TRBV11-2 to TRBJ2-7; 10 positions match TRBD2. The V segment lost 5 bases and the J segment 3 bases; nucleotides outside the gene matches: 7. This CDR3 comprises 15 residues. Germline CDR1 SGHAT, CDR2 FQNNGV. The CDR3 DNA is TGTGCCAGCAGCCACGGGACTAGCGATAACTACGAGCAGTACTTC. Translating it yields CASSHGTSDNYEQYF.

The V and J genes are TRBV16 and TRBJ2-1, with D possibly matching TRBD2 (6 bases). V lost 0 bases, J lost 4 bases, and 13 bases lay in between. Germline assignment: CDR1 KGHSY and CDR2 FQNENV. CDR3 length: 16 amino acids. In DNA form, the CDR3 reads TGTGCCAGCAGCCAATCGGGGGGAGGCCCTTACAATGAGCAGTTCTTC. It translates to CASSQSGGGPYNEQFF.

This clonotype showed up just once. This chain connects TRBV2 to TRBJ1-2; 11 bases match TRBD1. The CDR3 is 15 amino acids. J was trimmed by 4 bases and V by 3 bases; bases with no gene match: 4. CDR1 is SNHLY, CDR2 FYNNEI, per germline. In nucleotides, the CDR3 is TGTGCCAGCAGTGAGGACAGGGGGCGACTCTATGGCTACACCTTC. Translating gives CASSEDRGRLYGYTF.

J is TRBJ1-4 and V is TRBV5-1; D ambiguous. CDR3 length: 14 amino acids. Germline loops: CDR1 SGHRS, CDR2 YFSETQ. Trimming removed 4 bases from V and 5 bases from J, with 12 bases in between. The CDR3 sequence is CASSQWTDNEKLFF. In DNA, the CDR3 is TGCGCCAGCAGCCAATGGACGGACAATGAAAAACTGTTTTTT.

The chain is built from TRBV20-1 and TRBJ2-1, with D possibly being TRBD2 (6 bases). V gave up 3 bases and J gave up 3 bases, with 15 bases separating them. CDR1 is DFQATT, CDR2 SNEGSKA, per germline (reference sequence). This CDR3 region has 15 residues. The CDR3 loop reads CSASGRDVIYNEQFF. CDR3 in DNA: TGCAGTGCTAGTGGGCGGGACGTCATCTACAATGAGCAGTTCTTC.

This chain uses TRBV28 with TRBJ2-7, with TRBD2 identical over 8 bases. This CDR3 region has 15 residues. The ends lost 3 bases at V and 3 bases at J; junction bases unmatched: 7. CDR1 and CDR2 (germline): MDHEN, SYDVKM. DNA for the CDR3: TGTGCCAGCAGTTTGGGAATGCGGGAGGTCTACGAGCAGTACTTC. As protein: CASSLGMREVYEQYF. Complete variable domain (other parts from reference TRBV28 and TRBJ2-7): DVKVTQSSRYLVKRTGEKVFLECVQDMDHENMFWYRQDPGLGLRLIYFSYDVKMKEKGDIPEGYSVSREKKERFSLILESASTNQTSMYLCASSLGMREVYEQYFGPGTRLTVT.

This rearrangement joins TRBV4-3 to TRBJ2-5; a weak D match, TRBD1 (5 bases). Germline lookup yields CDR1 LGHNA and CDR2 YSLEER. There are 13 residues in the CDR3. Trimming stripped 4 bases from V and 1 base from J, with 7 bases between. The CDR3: CASSRRVQETQYF. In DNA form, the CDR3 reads TGCGCCAGCAGCCGCAGGGTCCAAGAGACCCAGTACTTC.